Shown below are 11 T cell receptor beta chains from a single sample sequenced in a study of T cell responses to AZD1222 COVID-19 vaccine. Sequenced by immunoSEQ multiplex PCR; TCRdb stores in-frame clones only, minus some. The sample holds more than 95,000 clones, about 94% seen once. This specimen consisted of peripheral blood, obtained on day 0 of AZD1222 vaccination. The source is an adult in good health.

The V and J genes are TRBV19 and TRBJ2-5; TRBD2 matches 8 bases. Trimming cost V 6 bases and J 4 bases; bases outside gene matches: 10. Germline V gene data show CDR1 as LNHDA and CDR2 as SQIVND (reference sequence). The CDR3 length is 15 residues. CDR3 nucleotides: TGTGCCAGTAGACCAAGAAGTGCGGGGGGAGAGACCCAGTACTTC. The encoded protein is CASRPRSAGGETQYF.

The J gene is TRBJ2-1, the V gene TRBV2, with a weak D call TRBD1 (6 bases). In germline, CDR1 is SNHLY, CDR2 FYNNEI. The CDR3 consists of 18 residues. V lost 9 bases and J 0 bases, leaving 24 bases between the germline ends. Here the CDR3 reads CASSAQLGRGSSYNEQFF. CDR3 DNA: TGTGCCAGTTCAGCCCAGTTGGGTAGGGGGAGCTCCTACAATGAGCAGTTCTTC.

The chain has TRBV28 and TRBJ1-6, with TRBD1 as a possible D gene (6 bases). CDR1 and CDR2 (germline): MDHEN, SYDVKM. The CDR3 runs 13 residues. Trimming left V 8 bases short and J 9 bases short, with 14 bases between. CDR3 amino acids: CASLMDSGSPLHF. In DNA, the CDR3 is TGTGCCAGCCTAATGGACAGCGGTTCACCCCTCCACTTT.

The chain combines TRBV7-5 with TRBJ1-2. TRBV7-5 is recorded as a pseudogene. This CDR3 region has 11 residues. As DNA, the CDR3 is TGTGCCAGAGCCCCGAAGTTGGGCTACACCTTC. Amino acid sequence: CARAPKLGYTF.

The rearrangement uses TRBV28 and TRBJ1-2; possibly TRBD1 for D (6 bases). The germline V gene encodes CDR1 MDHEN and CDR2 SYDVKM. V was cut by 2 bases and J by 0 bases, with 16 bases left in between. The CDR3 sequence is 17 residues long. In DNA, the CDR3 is TGTGCCAGCAGTTTAGGTTCCCAGGGGTCGACTAACTATGGCTACACCTTC. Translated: CASSLGSQGSTNYGYTF.

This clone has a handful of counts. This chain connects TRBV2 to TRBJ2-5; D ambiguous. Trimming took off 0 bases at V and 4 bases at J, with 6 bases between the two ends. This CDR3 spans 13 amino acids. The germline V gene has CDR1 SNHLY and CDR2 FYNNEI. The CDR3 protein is CASSEAPRETQYF. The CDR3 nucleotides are TGTGCCAGCAGTGAAGCACCCAGAGAGACCCAGTACTTC.

The CDR3 DNA is TGTGCCACCAGCACGGAAAGAGGGCCCCCCTACAATGAGCAGTTCTTC. It is translated as CATSTERGPPYNEQFF. The genes are TRBV15 and TRBJ2-1, with D possibly matching TRBD2 (5 bases). Germline CDR1 LNHNV, CDR2 YYDKDF (reference sequence). The V gene lost 4 bases and the J gene lost 2 bases, with 15 bases spanning the gap. This CDR3 is built from 16 residues.

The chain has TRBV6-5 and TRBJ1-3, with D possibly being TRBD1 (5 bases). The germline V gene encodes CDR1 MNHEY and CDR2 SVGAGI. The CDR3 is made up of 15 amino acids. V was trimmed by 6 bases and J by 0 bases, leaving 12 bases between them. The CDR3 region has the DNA TGTGCCAGCAGCCTCCTACAGGACTCTGGAAACACCATATATTTT. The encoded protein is CASSLLQDSGNTIYF.

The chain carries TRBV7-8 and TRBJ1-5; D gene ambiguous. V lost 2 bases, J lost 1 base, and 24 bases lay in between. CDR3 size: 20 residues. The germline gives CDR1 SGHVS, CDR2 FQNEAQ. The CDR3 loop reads CASSLLRRFEVFGSNQPQHF. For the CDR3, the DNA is TGTGCCAGCAGCTTACTCCGAAGATTCGAGGTCTTCGGGAGCAATCAGCCCCAGCATTTT.

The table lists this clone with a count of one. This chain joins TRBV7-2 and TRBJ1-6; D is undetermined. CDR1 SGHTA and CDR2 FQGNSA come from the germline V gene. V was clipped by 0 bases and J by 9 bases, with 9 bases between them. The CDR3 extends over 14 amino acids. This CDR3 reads CASSLAGFFSPLHF. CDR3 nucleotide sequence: TGTGCCAGCAGCTTAGCCGGCTTTTTTTCACCCCTCCACTTT.

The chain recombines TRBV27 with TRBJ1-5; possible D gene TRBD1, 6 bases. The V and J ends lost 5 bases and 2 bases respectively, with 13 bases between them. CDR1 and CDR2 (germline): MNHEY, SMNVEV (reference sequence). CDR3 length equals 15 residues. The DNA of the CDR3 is TGTGCCAGCAGTCTCAGGGGAGGCGGCAATCAGCCCCAGCATTTT. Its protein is CASSLRGGGNQPQHF.